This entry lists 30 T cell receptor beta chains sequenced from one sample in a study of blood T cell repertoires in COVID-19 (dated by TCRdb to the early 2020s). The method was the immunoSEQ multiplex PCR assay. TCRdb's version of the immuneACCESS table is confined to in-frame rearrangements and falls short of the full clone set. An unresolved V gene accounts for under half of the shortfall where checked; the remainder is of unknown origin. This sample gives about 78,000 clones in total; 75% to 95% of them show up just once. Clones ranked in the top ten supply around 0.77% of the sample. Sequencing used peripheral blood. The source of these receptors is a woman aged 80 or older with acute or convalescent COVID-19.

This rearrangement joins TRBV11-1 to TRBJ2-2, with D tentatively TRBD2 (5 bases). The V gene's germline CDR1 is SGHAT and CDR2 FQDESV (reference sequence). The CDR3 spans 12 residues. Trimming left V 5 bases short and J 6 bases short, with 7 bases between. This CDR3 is CASSDGAGELFF. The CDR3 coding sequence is TGTGCCAGCAGCGACGGGGCCGGGGAGCTGTTTTTT.

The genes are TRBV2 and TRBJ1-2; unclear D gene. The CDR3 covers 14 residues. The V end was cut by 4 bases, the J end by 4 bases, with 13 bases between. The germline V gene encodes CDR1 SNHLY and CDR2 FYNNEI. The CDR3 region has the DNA TGTGCCAGCAGTGTGAGGGCCGAGAGCTATGGCTACACCTTC. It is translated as CASSVRAESYGYTF.

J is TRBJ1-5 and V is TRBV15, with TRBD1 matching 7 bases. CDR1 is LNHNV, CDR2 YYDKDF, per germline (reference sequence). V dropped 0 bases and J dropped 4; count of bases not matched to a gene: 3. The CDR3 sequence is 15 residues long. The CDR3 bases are TGTGCCACCAGCAGAGATACAGGGGTTAATCAGCCCCAGCATTTT. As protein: CATSRDTGVNQPQHF. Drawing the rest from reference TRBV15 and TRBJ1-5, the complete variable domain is DAMVIQNPRYQVTQFGKPVTLSCSQTLNHNVMYWYQQKSSQAPKLLFHYYDKDFNNEADTPDNFQSRRPNTSFCFLDIRSPGLGDTAMYLCATSRDTGVNQPQHFGDGTRLSIL.

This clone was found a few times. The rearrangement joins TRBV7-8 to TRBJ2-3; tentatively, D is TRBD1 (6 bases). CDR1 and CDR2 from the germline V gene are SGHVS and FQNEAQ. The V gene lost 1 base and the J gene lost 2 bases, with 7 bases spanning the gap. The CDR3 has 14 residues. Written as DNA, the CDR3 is TGTGCCAGCAGCTTAGGACAGGCCACAGATACGCAGTATTTT. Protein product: CASSLGQATDTQYF.

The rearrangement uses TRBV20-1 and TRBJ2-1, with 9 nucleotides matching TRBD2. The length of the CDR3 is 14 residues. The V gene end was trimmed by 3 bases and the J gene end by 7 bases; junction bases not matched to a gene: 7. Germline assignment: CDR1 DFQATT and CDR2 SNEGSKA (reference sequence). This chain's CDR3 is CSASRAGGLNEQFF. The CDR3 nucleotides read TGCAGTGCTAGTCGCGCGGGGGGGCTGAATGAGCAGTTCTTC.

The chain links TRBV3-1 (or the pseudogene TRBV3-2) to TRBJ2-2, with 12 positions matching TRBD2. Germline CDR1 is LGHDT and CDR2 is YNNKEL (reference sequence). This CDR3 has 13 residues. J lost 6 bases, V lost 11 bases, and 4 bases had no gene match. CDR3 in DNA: TGTGCCGCTCGGACTAGCGGGGCCGGGGAGCTGTTTTTT. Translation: CAARTSGAGELFF.

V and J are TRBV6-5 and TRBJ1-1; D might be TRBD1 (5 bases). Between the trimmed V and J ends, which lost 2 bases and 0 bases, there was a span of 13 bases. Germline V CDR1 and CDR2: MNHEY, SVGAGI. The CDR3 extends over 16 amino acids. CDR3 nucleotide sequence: TGTGCCAGCAGTTACGGGGGGTCGAGGATGAACACTGAAGCTTTCTTT. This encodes CASSYGGSRMNTEAFF.

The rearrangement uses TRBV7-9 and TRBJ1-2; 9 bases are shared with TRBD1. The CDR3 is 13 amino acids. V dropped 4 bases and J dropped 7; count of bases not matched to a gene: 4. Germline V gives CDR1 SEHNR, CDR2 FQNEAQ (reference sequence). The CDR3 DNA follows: TGTGCCAGCAGCTCGGGACAGGGAAGTGGCTACACCTTC. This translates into CASSSGQGSGYTF.

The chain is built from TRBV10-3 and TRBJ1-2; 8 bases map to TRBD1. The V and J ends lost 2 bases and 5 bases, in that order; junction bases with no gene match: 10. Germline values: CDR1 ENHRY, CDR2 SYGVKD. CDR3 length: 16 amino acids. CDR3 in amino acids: CAISEAVAGGAYGYTF. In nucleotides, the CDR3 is TGTGCCATCAGTGAGGCCGTCGCAGGGGGCGCATATGGCTACACCTTC.

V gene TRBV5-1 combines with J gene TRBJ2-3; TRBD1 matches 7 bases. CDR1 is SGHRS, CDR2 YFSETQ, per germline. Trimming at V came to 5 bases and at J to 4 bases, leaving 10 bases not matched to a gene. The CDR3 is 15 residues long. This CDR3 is CASSGTRQGADTQYF. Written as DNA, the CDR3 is TGCGCCAGCAGTGGGACAAGACAGGGAGCAGATACGCAGTATTTT.

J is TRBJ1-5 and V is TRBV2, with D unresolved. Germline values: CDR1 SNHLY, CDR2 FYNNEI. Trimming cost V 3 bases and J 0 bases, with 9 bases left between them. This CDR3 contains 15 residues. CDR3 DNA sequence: TGTGCCAGCAGTGAGCTGTCGGTTAGCAATCAGCCCCAGCATTTT. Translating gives CASSELSVSNQPQHF.

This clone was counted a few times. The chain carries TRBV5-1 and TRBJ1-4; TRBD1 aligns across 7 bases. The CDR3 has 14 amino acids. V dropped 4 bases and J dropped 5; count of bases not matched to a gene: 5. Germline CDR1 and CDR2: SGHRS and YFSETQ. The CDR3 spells CASSLGTDNEKLFF. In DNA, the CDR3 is TGCGCCAGCAGCCTCGGGACAGACAATGAAAAACTGTTTTTT.

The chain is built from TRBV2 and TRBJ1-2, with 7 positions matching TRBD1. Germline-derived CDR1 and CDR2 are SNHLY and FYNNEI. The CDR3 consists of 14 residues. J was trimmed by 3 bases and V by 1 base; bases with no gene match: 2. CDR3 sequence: CASSEEGADYGYTF. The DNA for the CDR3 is TGTGCCAGCAGTGAAGAGGGGGCGGACTATGGCTACACCTTC.

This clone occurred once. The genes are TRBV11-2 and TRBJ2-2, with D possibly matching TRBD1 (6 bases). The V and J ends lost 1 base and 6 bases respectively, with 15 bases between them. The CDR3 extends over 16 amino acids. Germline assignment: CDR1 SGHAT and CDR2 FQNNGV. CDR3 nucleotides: TGTGCCAGCAGCTTAGGGATGGGGGCGTACCCCGGGGAGCTGTTTTTT. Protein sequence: CASSLGMGAYPGELFF. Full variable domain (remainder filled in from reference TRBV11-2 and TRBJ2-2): EAGVAQSPRYKIIEKRQSVAFWCNPISGHATLYWYQQILGQGPKLLIQFQNNGVVDDSQLPKDRFSAERLKGVDSTLKIQPAKLEDSAVYLCASSLGMGAYPGELFFGEGSRLTVL.

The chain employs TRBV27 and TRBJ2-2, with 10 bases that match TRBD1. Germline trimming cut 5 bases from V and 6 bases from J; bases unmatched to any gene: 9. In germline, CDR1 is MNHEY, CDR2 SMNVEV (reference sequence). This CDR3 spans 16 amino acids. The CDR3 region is CASSAFRTGGAGELFF. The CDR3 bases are TGTGCCAGCAGTGCTTTCCGGACAGGGGGGGCCGGGGAGCTGTTTTTT.

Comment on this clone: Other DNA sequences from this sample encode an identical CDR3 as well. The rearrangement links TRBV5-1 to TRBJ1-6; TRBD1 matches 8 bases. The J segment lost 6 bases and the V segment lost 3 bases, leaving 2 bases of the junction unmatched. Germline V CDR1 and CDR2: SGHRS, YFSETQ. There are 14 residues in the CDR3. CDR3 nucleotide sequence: TGCGCCAGCAGCTCCGGACAGGGTAATTCACCCCTCCACTTT. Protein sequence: CASSSGQGNSPLHF.

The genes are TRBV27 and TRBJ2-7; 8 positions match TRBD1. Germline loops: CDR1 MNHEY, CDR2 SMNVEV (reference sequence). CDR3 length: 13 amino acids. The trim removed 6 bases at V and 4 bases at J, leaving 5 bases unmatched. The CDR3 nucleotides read TGTGCCAGCAGGGACAGGGCCGAATACGAGCAGTACTTC. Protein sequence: CASRDRAEYEQYF.

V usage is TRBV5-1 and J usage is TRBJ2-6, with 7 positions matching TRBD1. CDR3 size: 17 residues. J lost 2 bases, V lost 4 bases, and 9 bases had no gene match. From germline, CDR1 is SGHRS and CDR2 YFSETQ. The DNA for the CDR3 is TGCGCCAGCAGCAAGAGCCCCGGGACAGCTGGGGCCAACGTCCTGACTTTC. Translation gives CASSKSPGTAGANVLTF.

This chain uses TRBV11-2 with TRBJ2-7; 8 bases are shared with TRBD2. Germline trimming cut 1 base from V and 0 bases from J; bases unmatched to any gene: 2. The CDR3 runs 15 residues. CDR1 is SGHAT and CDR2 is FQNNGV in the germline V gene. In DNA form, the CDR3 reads TGTGCCAGCAGCTTAGCCAGCGGGAGCTCCTACGAGCAGTACTTC. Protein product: CASSLASGSSYEQYF. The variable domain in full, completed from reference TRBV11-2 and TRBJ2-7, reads EAGVAQSPRYKIIEKRQSVAFWCNPISGHATLYWYQQILGQGPKLLIQFQNNGVVDDSQLPKDRFSAERLKGVDSTLKIQPAKLEDSAVYLCASSLASGSSYEQYFGPGTRLTVT.

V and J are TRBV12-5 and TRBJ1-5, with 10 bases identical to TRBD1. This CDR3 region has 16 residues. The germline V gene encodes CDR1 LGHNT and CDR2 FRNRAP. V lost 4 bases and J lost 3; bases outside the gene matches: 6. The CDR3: CASGWTTGGLNQPQHF. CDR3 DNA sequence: TGTGCTAGTGGTTGGACGACAGGGGGCCTCAATCAGCCCCAGCATTTT.

For the CDR3, the DNA is TGTGCCAGCAGTCTCGGGGGGGCGGGATTCACCGGGGAGCTGTTTTTT. This codes for CASSLGGAGFTGELFF. V is TRBV28 and J is TRBJ2-2; 8 bases align to TRBD2. Germline CDR1 MDHEN, CDR2 SYDVKM. The V segment lost 5 bases and the J segment 4 bases; nucleotides outside the gene matches: 9. CDR3 length: 16 residues.

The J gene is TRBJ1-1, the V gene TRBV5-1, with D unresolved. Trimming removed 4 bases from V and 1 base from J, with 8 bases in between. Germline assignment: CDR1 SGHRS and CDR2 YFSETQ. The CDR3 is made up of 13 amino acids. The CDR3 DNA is TGCGCCAGCAGCCCCCTCAGGAACACTGAAGCTTTCTTT. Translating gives CASSPLRNTEAFF. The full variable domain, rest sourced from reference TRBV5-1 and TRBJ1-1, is KAGVTQTPRYLIKTRGQQVTLSCSPISGHRSVSWYQQTPGQGLQFLFEYFSETQRNKGNFPGRFSGRQFSNSRSEMNVSTLELGDSALYLCASSPLRNTEAFFGQGTRLTVV.

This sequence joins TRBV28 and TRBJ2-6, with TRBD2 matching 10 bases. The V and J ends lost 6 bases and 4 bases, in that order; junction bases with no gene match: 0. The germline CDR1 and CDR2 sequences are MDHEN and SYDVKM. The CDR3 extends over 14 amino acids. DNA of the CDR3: TGTGCCAGCAGAGCGGGAGGGGGGGCCAACGTCCTGACTTTC. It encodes CASRAGGGANVLTF.

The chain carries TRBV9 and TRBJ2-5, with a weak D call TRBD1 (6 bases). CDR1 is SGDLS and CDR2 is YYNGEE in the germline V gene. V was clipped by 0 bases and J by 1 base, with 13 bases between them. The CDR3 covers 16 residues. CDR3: CASSVVSRGGQETQYF. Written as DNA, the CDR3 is TGTGCCAGCAGCGTAGTAAGCAGGGGTGGCCAAGAGACCCAGTACTTC.

This CDR3 reads CASSYTSGGHTDTQYF. In nucleotides, the CDR3 is TGTGCCAGCAGTTATACTAGCGGGGGCCACACAGATACGCAGTATTTT. This chain joins TRBV6-2 or TRBV6-3 and TRBJ2-3; 11 nucleotides agree with TRBD2. V trimming: 3 bases; J trimming: 2 bases; junction bases outside the gene matches: 4. The length of the CDR3 is 16 residues. Germline-derived CDR1 and CDR2 are MNHEY and SVGEGT.

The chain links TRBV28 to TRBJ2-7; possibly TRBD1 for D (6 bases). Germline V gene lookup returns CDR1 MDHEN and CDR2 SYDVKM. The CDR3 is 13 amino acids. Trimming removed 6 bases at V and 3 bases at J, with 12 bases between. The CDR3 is CASRLTGSYEQYF. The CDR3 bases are TGTGCCAGCAGACTGACAGGCAGCTACGAGCAGTACTTC.

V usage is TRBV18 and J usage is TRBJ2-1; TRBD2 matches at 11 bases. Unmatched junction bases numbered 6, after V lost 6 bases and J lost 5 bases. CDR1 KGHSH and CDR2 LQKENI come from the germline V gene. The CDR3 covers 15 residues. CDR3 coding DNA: TGTGCCAGCTCGGGGACTAGCGGAACGCACAATGAGCAGTTCTTC. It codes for CASSGTSGTHNEQFF.

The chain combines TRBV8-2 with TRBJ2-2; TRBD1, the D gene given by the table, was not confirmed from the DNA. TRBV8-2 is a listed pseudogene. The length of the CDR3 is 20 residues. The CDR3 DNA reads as TGTGGCAGCACATCCGCAGGTTCCGGAGTTGAGGGACAGGGTCACGGGGAGCTGTTTTTT. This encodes CGSTSAGSGVEGQGHGELFF.

The CDR3 DNA follows: TGTGCCAGCAGTGTTCGGGAGGGCCTACAAGGAACCCAGTACTTC. Amino acid sequence: CASSVREGLQGTQYF. V and J are TRBV2 and TRBJ2-5; 8 nucleotides line up with TRBD2. The CDR3 extends over 15 amino acids. Germline V CDR1 and CDR2: SNHLY, FYNNEI. With V trimmed by 4 bases and J by 8 bases, 12 bases remained unmatched.

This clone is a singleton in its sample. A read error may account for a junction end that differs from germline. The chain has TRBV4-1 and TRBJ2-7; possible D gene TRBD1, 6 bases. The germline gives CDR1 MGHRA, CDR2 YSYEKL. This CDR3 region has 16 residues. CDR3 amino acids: CASSKDRTRTIYEQYF. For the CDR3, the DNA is TGCGCCAGCAGCAAAGACAGGACAAGAACGATCTACGAGCAGTACTTC.